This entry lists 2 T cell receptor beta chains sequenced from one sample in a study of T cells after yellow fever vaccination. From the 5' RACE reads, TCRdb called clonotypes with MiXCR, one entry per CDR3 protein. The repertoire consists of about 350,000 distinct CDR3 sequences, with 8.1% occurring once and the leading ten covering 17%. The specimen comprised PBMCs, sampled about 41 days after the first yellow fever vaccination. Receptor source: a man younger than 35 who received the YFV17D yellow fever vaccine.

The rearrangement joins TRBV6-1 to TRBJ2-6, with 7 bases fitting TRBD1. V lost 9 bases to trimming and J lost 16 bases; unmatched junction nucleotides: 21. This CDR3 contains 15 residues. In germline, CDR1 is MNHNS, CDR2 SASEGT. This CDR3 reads CASLNHRGARFPLTF. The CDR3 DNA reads TGTGCCAGTCTTAACCACAGGGGCGCCCGTTTCCCGCTGACTTTC.

CDR3 bases: TGTGCCAGCTCACCACTGCAATCAGGTGGGCAGCCCCAGCATTTT. Translating gives CASSPLQSGGQPQHF. J is TRBJ1-5 and V is TRBV18, with D hard to call. Per germline, CDR1 KGHSH and CDR2 LQKENI. The V gene lost 1 base and the J gene lost 7 bases, with 14 bases spanning the gap. The CDR3 sequence is 15 residues long. The entire variable domain, with the rest obtained from reference TRBV18 and TRBJ1-5, is as follows: NAGVMQNPRHLVRRRGQEARLRCSPMKGHSHVYWYRQLPEEGLKFMVYLQKENIIDESGMPKERFSAEFPKEGPSILRIQQVVRGDSAAYFCASSPLQSGGQPQHFGDGTRLSIL.